This T cell receptor (beta chain) was obtained from a study of blood T cell repertoires in COVID-19. Whole-study context: Researchers got acute and convalescent COVID-19 samples from the United States, Italy and Spain. Sources were T cells, B-cell-depleted T cells, or PBMCs; the material itself was cDNA or gDNA.

Trimming cost V 5 bases and J 4 bases; bases outside gene matches: 8. This CDR3 has 15 residues. Germline CDR1 and CDR2: SGHDN and FVKESK. Authors' analysis steps: Reference gene primer amplification yielded estimated nucleated cell counts. The table came from immunoSEQ multiplex PCR; TCRdb's copy has only in-frame clones and leaves some out. The V and J calls and clone size come from that table; D and trimming were worked out from the DNA. The data show a few hundred thousand clones, with about 90% seen just once and less than 3% held by the top ten. The chain combines TRBV14 with TRBJ2-1, with 7 bases matching TRBD1. The source of this sequence is a woman aged 50 to 60 with acute or convalescent COVID-19. Sequencing was carried out using peripheral blood. DNA of the CDR3: TGTGCCAGCAGCAAACCCGGGACAGAGTACAATGAGCAGTTCTTC. Translating it yields CASSKPGTEYNEQFF.